This TCR beta chain was identified in a study of beta chain features in type 1 diabetes. Every isolated RNA sample was fully reverse transcribed, so sequencing captured expressed TCRB transcripts. Using immunoSEQ multiplex PCR, the repertoire was profiled, and TCRdb retains in-frame clones only, with some absent. The data contain some 44,000 clones, 66% of them singletons. With regard to this clone: Its cognate antigen is unknown.

Stem cell-like memory, regulatory, central memory and naive CD4+ cells were sorted via CD45RO/CCR7/CD25/CD127/CD95/CD27. Points from the study as a whole: HLA influence on TCRB rearrangement stayed unresolved here. When Type 1 diabetes patients were examined, their TCRB CDR3s proved moderately but significantly shorter in all four CD4+ subsets.

The length of the CDR3 is 15 residues. The germline V gene has CDR1 SGHAT and CDR2 FQNNGV. The V end was cut by 5 bases, the J end by 1 base, with 9 bases between. Sequencing was performed on Tregs from blood. The receptor was derived from a woman aged 18-30 years with type 1 diabetes. The V call is TRBV11-2, the J call TRBJ2-6; D might be TRBD1 (6 bases). CDR3 protein: CASSPQGSGANVLTF. CDR3 coding DNA: TGTGCCAGCAGCCCACAGGGTTCTGGGGCCAACGTCCTGACTTTC.